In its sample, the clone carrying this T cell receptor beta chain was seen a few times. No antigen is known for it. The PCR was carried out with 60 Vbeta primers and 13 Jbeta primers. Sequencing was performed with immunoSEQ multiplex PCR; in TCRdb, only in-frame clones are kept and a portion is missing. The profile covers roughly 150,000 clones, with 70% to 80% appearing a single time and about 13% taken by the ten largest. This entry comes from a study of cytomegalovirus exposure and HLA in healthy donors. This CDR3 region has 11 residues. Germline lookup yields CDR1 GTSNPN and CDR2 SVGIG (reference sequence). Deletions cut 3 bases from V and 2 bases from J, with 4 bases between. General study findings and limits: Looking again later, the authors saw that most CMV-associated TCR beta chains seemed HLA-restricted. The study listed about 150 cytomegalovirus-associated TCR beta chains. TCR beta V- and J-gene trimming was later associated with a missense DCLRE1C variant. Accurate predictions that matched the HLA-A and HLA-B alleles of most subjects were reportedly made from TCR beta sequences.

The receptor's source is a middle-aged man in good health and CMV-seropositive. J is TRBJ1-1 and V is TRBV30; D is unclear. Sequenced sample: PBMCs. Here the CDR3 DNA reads TGTGCCTGGAGGGGCAACACTGAAGCTTTCTTT. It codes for CAWRGNTEAFF.